The present T cell receptor beta chain was sequenced within a study of blood T cell repertoires in COVID-19. Overall study: Nucleic acid was either cDNA or gDNA, and it came from T cells, B-cell-depleted T cells, or PBMCs.

This CDR3 has 14 residues. V lost 3 bases and J lost 0, with 7 bases in between. CDR1 is MGHDK, CDR2 SYGVNS, per germline. The protocol was immunoSEQ multiplex PCR, while the TCRdb copy is restricted to in-frame clones and leaves out a portion. The table shows around 250,000 clones, with 85% to 90% occurring only once. This sequence was found in a woman between 65 and 79 years old with active or convalescent COVID-19. Sequencing was performed on peripheral blood. The rearrangement uses TRBV25-1 and TRBJ2-3; tentative D call: TRBD2 (6 bases). CDR3 in DNA: TGTGCCAGCAGTGAGGGACTCAGCACAGATACGCAGTATTTT. Its protein product is CASSEGLSTDTQYF.